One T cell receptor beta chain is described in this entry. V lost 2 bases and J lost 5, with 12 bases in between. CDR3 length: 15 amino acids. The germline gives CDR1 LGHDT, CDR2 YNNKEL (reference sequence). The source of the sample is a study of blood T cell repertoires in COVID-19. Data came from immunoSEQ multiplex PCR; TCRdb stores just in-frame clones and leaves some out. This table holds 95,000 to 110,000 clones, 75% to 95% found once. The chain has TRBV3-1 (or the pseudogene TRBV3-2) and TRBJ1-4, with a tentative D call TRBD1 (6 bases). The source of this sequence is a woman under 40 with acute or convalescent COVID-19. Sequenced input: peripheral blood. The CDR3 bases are TGTGCCAGCAGCCAACGGACAGACGCCAATGAAAAACTGTTTTTT. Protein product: CASSQRTDANEKLFF.